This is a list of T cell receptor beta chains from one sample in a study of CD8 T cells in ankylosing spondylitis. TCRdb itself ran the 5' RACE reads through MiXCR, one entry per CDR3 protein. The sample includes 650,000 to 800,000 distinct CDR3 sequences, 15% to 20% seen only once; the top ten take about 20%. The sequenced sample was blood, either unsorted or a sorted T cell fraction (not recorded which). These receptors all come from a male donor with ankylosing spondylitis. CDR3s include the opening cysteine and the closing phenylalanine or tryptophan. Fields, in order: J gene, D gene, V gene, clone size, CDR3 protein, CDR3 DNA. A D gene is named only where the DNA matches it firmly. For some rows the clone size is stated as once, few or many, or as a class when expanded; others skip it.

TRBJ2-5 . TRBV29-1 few CSASADQETQYF TGCAGCGCCTCTGCGGATCAAGAGACCCAGTACTTC
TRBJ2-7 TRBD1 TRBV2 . CASRGQGSSYEQYF TGTGCCAGCAGGGGACAGGGTAGCTCCTACGAGCAGTACTTC
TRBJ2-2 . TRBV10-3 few CAISEGGSNTGELFF TGTGCCATCAGTGAAGGGGGATCTAACACCGGGGAGCTGTTTTTT
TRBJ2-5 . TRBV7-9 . CASNLGQGGETQYF TGTGCCAGCAATCTGGGGCAGGGCGGGGAGACCCAGTACTTC
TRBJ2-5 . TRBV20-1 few CSATDREETQYF TGCAGTGCTACCGACAGAGAAGAGACCCAGTACTTC
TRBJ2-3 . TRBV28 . CASSPGVASYF TGTGCCAGCAGTCCCGGGGTAGCGTCGTATTTT
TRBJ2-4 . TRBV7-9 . CASREFEFGGIF TGTGCCAGCAGGGAATTCGAGTTCGGGGGCATCTTC
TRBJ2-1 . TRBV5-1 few CASSPTTGYPTRSSYNEQFF TGCGCCAGCAGCCCTACAACAGGTTACCCCACTCGAAGCTCCTACAATGAGCAGTTCTTC
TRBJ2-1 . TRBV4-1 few CASSQDPRVNNEQFF TGCGCCAGCAGCCAAGATCCCAGGGTCAACAATGAGCAGTTCTTC
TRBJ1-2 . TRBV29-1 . CSFGPTEDYGYTF TGCAGCTTTGGGCCGACGGAAGACTATGGCTACACCTTC
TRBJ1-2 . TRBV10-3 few CAISESNPGNYGYTF TGTGCCATCAGTGAGTCGAATCCCGGGAACTATGGCTACACCTTC
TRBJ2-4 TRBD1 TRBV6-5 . CASRGQENIQYF TGTGCCAGCAGGGGACAGGAAAACATTCAGTACTTC
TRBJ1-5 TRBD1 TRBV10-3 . CAIGEQGAGQPQHF TGTGCCATCGGGGAACAGGGGGCCGGGCAGCCCCAGCATTTT
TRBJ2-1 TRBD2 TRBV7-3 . CASSSGTSGFNEQFF TGTGCCAGCAGCTCGGGGACTAGCGGCTTCAATGAGCAGTTCTTC
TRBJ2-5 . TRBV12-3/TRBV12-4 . CASSSQRPPVETQYF TGTGCCAGCAGTTCCCAACGACCGCCGGTAGAGACCCAGTACTTC
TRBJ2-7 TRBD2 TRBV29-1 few CSVRAGGIHEQYF TGCAGCGTTCGAGCGGGGGGTATTCACGAGCAGTACTTC
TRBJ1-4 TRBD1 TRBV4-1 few CASSQVTSKGQINEKLFF TGCGCCAGCAGCCAAGTGACTAGTAAGGGACAGATTAATGAAAAACTGTTTTTT
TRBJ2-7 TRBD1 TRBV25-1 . CASSGQGGNEQYF TGTGCCAGCAGCGGACAGGGGGGGAACGAGCAGTACTTC
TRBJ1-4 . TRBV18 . CASSRTLTRDEKLFF TGTGCCAGCTCACGAACTCTGACACGGGATGAAAAACTGTTTTTT
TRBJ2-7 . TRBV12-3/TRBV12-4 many CASSLGGGHEQYF TGTGCCAGCAGCTTAGGAGGGGGCCACGAGCAGTACTTC
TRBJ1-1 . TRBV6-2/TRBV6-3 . CASSNHRTENTEAFF TGTGCCAGCAGTAACCATCGGACAGAAAACACTGAAGCTTTCTTT
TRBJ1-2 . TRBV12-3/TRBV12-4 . CASSLRADSNYGYTF TGTGCCAGCAGTTTACGGGCAGACTCTAACTATGGCTACACCTTC
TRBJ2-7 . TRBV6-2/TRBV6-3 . CASKGGTTYEQYF TGTGCCAGCAAAGGAGGGACAACCTACGAGCAGTACTTC
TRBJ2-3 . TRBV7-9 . CASSLARLGTDTQYF TGTGCCAGCAGCTTAGCGCGTCTGGGGACAGATACGCAGTATTTT
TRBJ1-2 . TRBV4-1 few CASSQDLGNNYGYTF TGCGCCAGCAGCCAAGATCTCGGCAATAACTATGGCTACACCTTC
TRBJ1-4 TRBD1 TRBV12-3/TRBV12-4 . CASSPRTGRSTNEKLFF TGTGCCAGCAGTCCGAGGACAGGGAGGAGCACTAATGAAAAACTGTTTTTT
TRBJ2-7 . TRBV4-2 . CASSQGTESYEQYF TGTGCCAGCAGCCAAGGGACGGAATCCTACGAGCAGTACTTC
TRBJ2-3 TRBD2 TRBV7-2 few CASSKTAGSTDTQYF TGTGCCAGCAGCAAGACAGCGGGATCAACAGATACGCAGTATTTT
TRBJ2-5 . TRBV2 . CASNLAGETQYF TGTGCCAGCAATTTAGCAGGGGAGACCCAGTACTTC
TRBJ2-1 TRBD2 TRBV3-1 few CASSLAGDSYSYNEQFF TGTGCCAGCAGCCTAGCGGGGGACAGCTACTCCTACAATGAGCAGTTCTTC
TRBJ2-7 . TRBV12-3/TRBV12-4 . CASSEQGLYEQYF TGTGCCAGCAGTGAACAGGGTTTGTACGAGCAGTACTTC
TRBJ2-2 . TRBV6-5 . CASSFKGPLTGTGELFF TGTGCCAGCAGTTTCAAAGGTCCCCTCACTGGCACCGGGGAGCTGTTTTTT
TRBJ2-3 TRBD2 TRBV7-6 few CASSFIAGSTDTQYF TGTGCCAGCAGCTTCATAGCGGGCTCCACAGATACGCAGTATTTT